These 32 T cell receptor beta chains originate from one sample sequenced in a study of naive and memory T cell subsets. The beta constant-region primer was an equimolar mix of two oligonucleotides covering TRBC1 and TRBC2. TCRdb processed the UMI-ligation and nested PCR reads anew with MiXCR; each CDR3 protein has one entry. The table has about 85,000 distinct CDR3 sequences, less than 15% seen once. Sequenced: central memory CD4+ T cells from blood. These receptors were taken from a human donor in good health.

The chain employs TRBV7-8 and TRBJ1-3; D remains unclear. Trimming pared 0 bases from V and 0 bases from J, leaving 6 bases between. Germline-derived CDR1 and CDR2 are SGHVS and FQNEAQ. The CDR3 loop spans 15 amino acids. The chain's CDR3 is CASSLASFSGNTIYF. Here the CDR3 DNA reads TGTGCCAGCAGCTTAGCGTCGTTCTCTGGAAACACCATATATTTT.

This clonotype was observed a few times. The CDR3 nucleotides read TGCGCCAGCAGCATGAGGGCGGGAACCCCAGTCGATGAGCAGTTCTTC. It codes for CASSMRAGTPVDEQFF. The gene calls are TRBV5-1 and TRBJ2-1; possibly TRBD2 for D (6 bases). Trimming took off 4 bases at V and 8 bases at J, with 22 bases between the two ends. CDR3 length: 16 amino acids. The germline CDR1 and CDR2 sequences are SGHRS and YFSETQ.

The chain has TRBV10-3 and TRBJ2-1, with 7 positions matching TRBD2. The J segment lost 0 bases and the V segment lost 2 bases, leaving 7 bases of the junction unmatched. The CDR3 length is 17 residues. Germline CDR1 ENHRY, CDR2 SYGVKD. CDR3 DNA sequence: TGTGCCATCAGTGAGCCCAGAGCGGGAAACTCCTACAATGAGCAGTTCTTC. The encoded protein is CAISEPRAGNSYNEQFF.

This clonotype was found many times. The gene calls are TRBV28 and TRBJ2-5; 8 nucleotides align to TRBD1. Germline V gene lookup returns CDR1 MDHEN and CDR2 SYDVKM. After removal of 3 bases from V and 12 bases from J, the junction contained 12 bases not matched to a gene. The length of the CDR3 is 14 residues. The CDR3 region has the DNA TGTGCCAGCAGTTTCGAAGGAAGAGGACAGGGCAAGTACTTC. Amino acid sequence: CASSFEGRGQGKYF.

The chain carries TRBV10-3 and TRBJ2-7; 12 bases map to TRBD2. V lost 6 bases to trimming and J lost 5 bases; unmatched junction nucleotides: 5. Germline CDR1 and CDR2: ENHRY and SYGVKD. The CDR3 is 14 residues long. The CDR3 region has the DNA TGTGCCATCAGACGACTAGCGGGAGTGGACGAGCAGTACTTC. This gives the protein CAIRRLAGVDEQYF.

A few counts support this clonotype. V and J are TRBV30 and TRBJ2-1; 9 nucleotides line up with TRBD1. The V and J ends lost 1 base and 4 bases, in that order; junction bases with no gene match: 5. This CDR3 contains 15 residues. Germline V gene data show CDR1 as GTSNPN and CDR2 as SVGIG (reference sequence). The CDR3 sequence: CAWSAGTGKYNEQFF. The CDR3 nucleotides are TGTGCCTGGAGTGCCGGGACAGGGAAATACAATGAGCAGTTCTTC.

This clonotype was seen more than once but under ten times. This sequence joins TRBV9 and TRBJ2-5, with a weak D call TRBD1 (5 bases). Germline lookup yields CDR1 SGDLS and CDR2 YYNGEE. The CDR3 sequence is 17 residues long. The V end was cut by 4 bases, the J end by 0 bases, with 19 bases between. The CDR3 sequence is CASSPRKAGSYQETQYF. The CDR3 bases are TGTGCCAGCAGCCCCAGGAAGGCAGGGTCGTACCAAGAGACCCAGTACTTC.

This clonotype appeared a few times. This chain uses TRBV5-6 with TRBJ2-4, with D perhaps TRBD1 (6 bases). The CDR3 is 13 amino acids. Trimming shortened V by 2 bases and J by 7 bases, and 10 bases separated the two germline ends. Looked up from germline, CDR1 is SGHDT and CDR2 is YYEEEE. CDR3 in amino acids: CASSLNRGNIQYF. DNA of the CDR3: TGTGCCAGCAGCTTAAATAGGGGGAACATTCAGTACTTC.

The rearrangement joins TRBV20-1 to TRBJ2-2; D might be TRBD2 (7 bases). The CDR3 totals 14 residues. The V and J ends lost 5 bases and 6 bases respectively, with 16 bases between them. Germline V gene lookup returns CDR1 DFQATT and CDR2 SNEGSKA (reference sequence). The CDR3 reads CSARGQGRAGELFF. Written as DNA, the CDR3 is TGCAGTGCTCGGGGCCAGGGGAGGGCCGGGGAGCTGTTTTTT.

This clonotype occurred a few times. This chain connects TRBV6-1 to TRBJ2-7; 9 nucleotides agree with TRBD2. The V segment lost 6 bases and the J segment 2 bases; nucleotides outside the gene matches: 5. Germline assignment: CDR1 MNHNS and CDR2 SASEGT. This CDR3 has 14 residues. The CDR3, as DNA: TGTGCCAGCAGGATAGCGGGGGCCACCTACGAGCAGTACTTC. Residues: CASRIAGATYEQYF.

Only a few counts were recorded for this clonotype. V and J are TRBV5-4 and TRBJ2-5, with D unclear. The germline V and J ends were trimmed by 3 bases and 1 base, with 7 bases remaining between them. The germline V gene has CDR1 SGHNT and CDR2 YYREEE (reference sequence). The CDR3 is 13 residues long. In nucleotides, the CDR3 is TGTGCCAGCAGCTCACTACTCCAAGAGACCCAGTACTTC. It is translated as CASSSLLQETQYF.

This clonotype was observed at least ten times. The rearrangement joins TRBV29-1 to TRBJ2-5; TRBD2 matches 11 bases. Germline values: CDR1 SQVTM, CDR2 ANQGSEA. The CDR3 is made up of 15 amino acids. J lost 5 bases, V lost 4 bases, and 9 bases had no gene match. CDR3 amino acids: CSVVLLAGVRETQYF. The DNA of the CDR3 is TGCAGCGTTGTGTTACTAGCGGGAGTACGGGAGACCCAGTACTTC.

The gene calls are TRBV20-1 and TRBJ1-5; 9 bases line up with TRBD1. The junction had 6 bases not matched to a gene; V was cut back by 0 bases and J by 6 bases. Germline CDR1 reads DFQATT; CDR2 reads SNEGSKA (reference sequence). CDR3 size: 15 residues. The CDR3 region has the DNA TGCAGTGCTAGAGATCTTGACAGGGGGTTTCAGCCCCAGCATTTT. Protein sequence: CSARDLDRGFQPQHF.

J is TRBJ1-2 and V is TRBV5-1, with 7 bases matching TRBD1. The germline V gene encodes CDR1 SGHRS and CDR2 YFSETQ. J was trimmed by 0 bases and V by 3 bases; bases with no gene match: 5. This CDR3 spans 15 amino acids. CDR3 in DNA: TGCGCCAGCAGCTCCACGACAGGGACTAACTATGGCTACACCTTC. This gives the protein CASSSTTGTNYGYTF.

The rearrangement links TRBV5-1 to TRBJ2-7, with 10 bases lining up with TRBD2. Unmatched junction bases numbered 3, after V lost 7 bases and J lost 2 bases. Germline lookup yields CDR1 SGHRS and CDR2 YFSETQ. There are 13 residues in the CDR3. The CDR3 bases are TGCGCCAGCGGAGCGGGAGGGCCCTACGAGCAGTACTTC. Translation gives CASGAGGPYEQYF.

This clonotype was counted between two and nine times. This chain connects TRBV12-3 or TRBV12-4 to TRBJ2-1, with 9 bases matching TRBD2. J gave up 5 bases and V 4 bases, and 9 bases lay outside the gene matches. The CDR3 consists of 16 residues. CDR3 sequence reads: CASSSPLAGANNEQFF. The CDR3, as DNA: TGTGCCAGCAGTTCGCCCTTAGCGGGAGCCAACAATGAGCAGTTCTTC.

This clonotype was counted between two and nine times. This chain connects TRBV27 to TRBJ2-3; 9 bases fit TRBD2. CDR3 length: 17 residues. Germline V gene data show CDR1 as MNHEY and CDR2 as SMNVEV (reference sequence). V shed 5 bases and J 4 bases; nucleotides not matched to a gene: 13. The CDR3 loop reads CASSIPGSGSRADTQYF. The CDR3 DNA reads as TGTGCCAGCAGTATCCCTGGTAGCGGGAGTCGTGCAGATACGCAGTATTTT.

This clonotype has just one count. V is TRBV4-2 and J is TRBJ1-2; 8 nucleotides line up with TRBD1. The CDR3 is 17 amino acids. The junction had 16 bases not matched to a gene; V was cut back by 8 bases and J by 2 bases. Germline V gene sequence: CDR1 LGHNA, CDR2 YNFKEQ. CDR3 residues: CASREATGTGANYGYTF. As DNA, the CDR3 is TGTGCCAGCCGCGAAGCTACCGGGACAGGAGCAAACTATGGCTACACCTTC.

In the case of this clonotype: A much larger clonotype is one base distant, so this may be a read error. The CDR3 does not close with the conserved phenylalanine or tryptophan, likely indicating a read error. The chain recombines TRBV6-2 or TRBV6-3 with TRBJ2-3; D is unresolved. This CDR3 has 14 amino acids. Trimming removed 2 bases from V and 8 bases from J, with 14 bases in between. In germline, CDR1 is MNHEY, CDR2 SVGEGT. CDR3 residues: CASSYPDPGRTQYL. The CDR3 DNA follows: TGTGCCAGCAGTTACCCGGATCCCGGGCGTACGCAGTATCTT.

The chain links TRBV7-2 to TRBJ2-7, with a tentative D call TRBD2 (6 bases). Trimming left V 5 bases short and J 6 bases short, with 20 bases between. Per the germline V gene, CDR1 is SGHTA and CDR2 is FQGNSA. The length of the CDR3 is 15 residues. For the CDR3, the DNA is TGTGCCAGCAGCCCCTGGGAGGACGGGACTTTCGAGCAGTACTTC. Protein: CASSPWEDGTFEQYF.

There are many counts of this clonotype. The chain has TRBV7-9 and TRBJ1-2; tentative D call: TRBD1 (6 bases). Between the trimmed V and J ends, which lost 3 bases and 8 bases, there was a span of 10 bases. The CDR3 is made up of 12 amino acids. Germline values: CDR1 SEHNR, CDR2 FQNEAQ (reference sequence). The CDR3 bases are TGTGCCAGCAGCTTCACAGGGTACGGCTACACCTTC. It translates to CASSFTGYGYTF.

Only a few counts were recorded for this clonotype. V and J are TRBV29-1 and TRBJ1-1; TRBD1 aligns across 9 bases. This CDR3 comprises 16 residues. Unmatched junction bases numbered 11, after V lost 4 bases and J lost 2 bases. Germline loops: CDR1 SQVTM, CDR2 ANQGSEA. CDR3 sequence: CSVVRGDREGNTEAFF. The CDR3 DNA reads TGCAGCGTTGTCAGAGGGGACAGGGAGGGTAACACTGAAGCTTTCTTT.

This clonotype was counted many times. The gene calls are TRBV11-2 and TRBJ1-6, with no clear D. CDR3 length equals 13 residues. In germline, CDR1 is SGHAT, CDR2 FQNNGV. Trimming removed 5 bases at V and 8 bases at J, with 10 bases between. The CDR3, as DNA: TGTGCCAGCAGCATCGGACTGGATTCACCCCTCCACTTT. It yields the protein CASSIGLDSPLHF. Together with reference TRBV11-2 and TRBJ1-6, the CDR3 gives the full variable domain: EAGVAQSPRYKIIEKRQSVAFWCNPISGHATLYWYQQILGQGPKLLIQFQNNGVVDDSQLPKDRFSAERLKGVDSTLKIQPAKLEDSAVYLCASSIGLDSPLHFGNGTRLTVT.

This clonotype was seen a handful of times. The chain uses TRBV7-9 and TRBJ2-2; D is ambiguous. The V end was cut by 7 bases, the J end by 0 bases, with 12 bases between. The CDR3 length is 15 residues. Germline V gene sequence: CDR1 SEHNR, CDR2 FQNEAQ (reference sequence). CDR3 sequence (DNA): TGTGCCAGCACCAAACTCGGGCCGAACACCGGGGAGCTGTTTTTT. This encodes CASTKLGPNTGELFF.

The chain links TRBV30 to TRBJ1-4; TRBD1 matches 9 bases. J gave up 7 bases and V 5 bases, and 11 bases lay outside the gene matches. CDR3 length: 15 residues. The germline V gene encodes CDR1 GTSNPN and CDR2 SVGIG (reference sequence). This chain's CDR3 is CAWGRYRGPGEKLFF. The CDR3 DNA sequence: TGTGCCTGGGGAAGATACAGGGGGCCGGGTGAAAAACTGTTTTTT. Full variable domain (outside the CDR3, taken from reference TRBV30 and TRBJ1-4): SQTIHQWPATLVQPVGSPLSLECTVEGTSNPNLYWYRQAAGRGLQLLFYSVGIGQISSEVPQNLSASRPQDRQFILSSKKLLLSDSGFYLCAWGRYRGPGEKLFFGSGTQLSVL.

The V gene is TRBV7-8, the J gene TRBJ1-4; 8 bases agree with TRBD1. The CDR3 sequence is 15 residues long. Germline V CDR1 and CDR2: SGHVS, FQNEAQ. Trimming at V came to 5 bases and at J to 5 bases, leaving 7 bases not matched to a gene. CDR3 sequence reads: CASSTRTGLNEKLFF. The CDR3 DNA reads TGTGCCAGCAGCACCCGGACAGGGTTAAATGAAAAACTGTTTTTT.

The V and J genes are TRBV28 and TRBJ1-4; 9 bases line up with TRBD1. This CDR3 has 12 amino acids. Per the germline V gene, CDR1 is MDHEN and CDR2 is SYDVKM. Trimming took 10 bases from V and 8 from J; bases not matched to a gene: 5. In DNA, the CDR3 is TGTGCCACCGGACAGGGGTGGGAAAAACTGTTTTTT. This translates into CATGQGWEKLFF.

This clonotype was found many times. This chain links TRBV29-1 with TRBJ2-7, with 7 bases lining up with TRBD2. The CDR3 totals 12 residues. Germline CDR1 SQVTM, CDR2 ANQGSEA. J gave up 3 bases and V 3 bases, and 2 bases lay outside the gene matches. The CDR3 DNA reads TGCAGCGTTGACGGGGGGAACTACGAGCAGTACTTC. The encoded protein is CSVDGGNYEQYF.

This clonotype was detected ten times or more. V usage is TRBV6-2 or TRBV6-3 and J usage is TRBJ2-3; D possibly corresponds to TRBD1 (5 bases). Trimming cost V 6 bases and J 8 bases, with 12 bases left between them. CDR3 length equals 12 residues. Germline lookup yields CDR1 MNHEY and CDR2 SVGEGT. The CDR3: CASSSDSVTQYF. As DNA, the CDR3 is TGTGCCAGCAGCTCCGACAGTGTTACGCAGTATTTT.

This clonotype was detected only a few times. This chain connects TRBV3-1 to TRBJ2-7, with D possibly TRBD1 on 5 matching bases. The length of the CDR3 is 14 residues. V lost 4 bases and J lost 3, with 13 bases in between. Germline assignment: CDR1 LGHDT and CDR2 YNNKEL (reference sequence). The CDR3 DNA follows: TGTGCCAGCAGCCCTCCCCGCCAGGGCTACGAGCAGTACTTC. Translation gives CASSPPRQGYEQYF.

This clonotype came up a few times. This chain links TRBV28 with TRBJ2-1, with 12 bases aligning to TRBD2. CDR3 length: 20 residues. Germline CDR1 MDHEN, CDR2 SYDVKM. V lost 5 bases to trimming and J lost 0 bases; unmatched junction nucleotides: 14. The CDR3 region has the DNA TGTGCCAGCAGTCTTGCCGGACTAGCGGGACCACCGAGCTCCTACAATGAGCAGTTCTTC. Translation: CASSLAGLAGPPSSYNEQFF. The full variable domain, rest sourced from reference TRBV28 and TRBJ2-1, is DVKVTQSSRYLVKRTGEKVFLECVQDMDHENMFWYRQDPGLGLRLIYFSYDVKMKEKGDIPEGYSVSREKKERFSLILESASTNQTSMYLCASSLAGLAGPPSSYNEQFFGPGTRLTVL.

This clonotype was observed at least ten times. This rearrangement joins TRBV18 to TRBJ2-1, with D uncertain. The CDR3 totals 15 residues. Germline CDR1 KGHSH, CDR2 LQKENI. The V gene lost 2 bases and the J gene lost 6 bases, with 14 bases spanning the gap. The CDR3 reads CASSPEFRPGNEQFF. In nucleotides, the CDR3 is TGTGCCAGCTCACCAGAATTCCGTCCTGGCAATGAGCAGTTCTTC.